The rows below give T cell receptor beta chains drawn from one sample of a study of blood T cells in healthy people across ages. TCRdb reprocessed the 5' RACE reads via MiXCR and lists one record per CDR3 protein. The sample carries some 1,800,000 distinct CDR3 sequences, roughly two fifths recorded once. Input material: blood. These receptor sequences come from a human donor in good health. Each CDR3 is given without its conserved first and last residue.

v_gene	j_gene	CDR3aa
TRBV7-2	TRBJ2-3	ASSLDPRSDTQY
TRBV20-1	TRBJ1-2	SAWAGANYGYT
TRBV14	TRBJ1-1	ASSPEGQMNTEAF
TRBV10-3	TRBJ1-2	AIRVDSSNHGYT
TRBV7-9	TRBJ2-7	ASSEIFQQDRGDEQY
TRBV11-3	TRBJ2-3	ASSLEVSGETADTQY
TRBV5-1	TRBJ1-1	ASSVQLMNTEAF
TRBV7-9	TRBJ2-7	ASSHRGVLGYEQY
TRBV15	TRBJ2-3	ATSRDRGPGNTQY
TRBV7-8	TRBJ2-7	ASYVKGGQGAYEQY
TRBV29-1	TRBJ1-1	SVKDRPPNTEAF
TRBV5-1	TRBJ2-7	ASSLGTGWNGEQY
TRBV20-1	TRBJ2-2	SASQGPPHGELF
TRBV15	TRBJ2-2	ATSRDRSGELF
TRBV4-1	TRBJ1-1	ASSQASGLTEAF
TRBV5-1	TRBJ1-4	ASSPLGTNEKLF
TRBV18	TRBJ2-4	ASSGQTGEENIQY
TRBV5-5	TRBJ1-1	ASSWRGRTEAF
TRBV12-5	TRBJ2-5	ASGLRLAGNEETQY
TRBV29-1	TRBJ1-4	SVEDNSFGGTNEKLF
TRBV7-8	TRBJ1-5	ASSLYYGTPNQPQH
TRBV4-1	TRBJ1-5	ASSQEGINQPQH
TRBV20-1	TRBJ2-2	SARDLRGMNTGELF
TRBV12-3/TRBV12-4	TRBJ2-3	ASSHGTNLRTDTQY
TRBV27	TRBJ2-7	ASSLSGMTYEQY
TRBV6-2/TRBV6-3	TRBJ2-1	ASSYTQGTGGEQF
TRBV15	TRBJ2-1	ATSRTRQGNEQF
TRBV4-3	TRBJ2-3	ASSQQGTSTDTRY
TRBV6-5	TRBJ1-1	ASSYPTTGEAF